This TCR beta chain was retrieved from a study of control samples from healthy donors and cancer patients. Using immunoSEQ multiplex PCR, the repertoire was profiled, and TCRdb retains in-frame clones only, with some absent. The profile shows around 110,000 clones, 88% of them singletons. The CDR3 has 13 residues. Trimming cost V 6 bases and J 8 bases, with 16 bases left between them. Germline V gene lookup returns CDR1 SNHLY and CDR2 FYNNEI. This clone was counted only a few times. The origin of this receptor is a woman aged 65 to 85 in good health. The gene calls are TRBV2 and TRBJ1-2; D call uncertain. Input material: blood. The CDR3 loop is CASRPDGRWGYTF. CDR3 in DNA: TGTGCCAGCAGGCCAGACGGTCGGTGGGGCTACACCTTC.